The 14 T cell receptor beta chains reported below all come from one sample, sequenced in a study of cytomegalovirus exposure and HLA in healthy donors (dated by TCRdb to about 2017). Library preparation used the immunoSEQ multiplex PCR assay. This is the immuneACCESS table as TCRdb keeps it, with only in-frame sequences that have V and J called. A part of the clones is gone; compared with another copy, unresolved V genes explain less than half, and the rest is unexplained. The sample table contains 150,000 to 200,000 clones; only one count was recorded for about nine tenths of them. Roughly 2.5% of the sample belongs to the ten largest clones. The sequenced sample was PBMCs. These receptors originate from a man aged 18 to 30 in good health and CMV-seropositive.

The V call is TRBV10-3, the J call TRBJ2-3; possibly TRBD2 for D (5 bases). This CDR3 is built from 13 residues. V gave up 5 bases and J gave up 3 bases, with 9 bases separating them. Germline V gives CDR1 ENHRY, CDR2 SYGVKD. The CDR3, as DNA: TGTGCCATCAGTTCCGGACTTACAGATACGCAGTATTTT. Amino acids: CAISSGLTDTQYF.

V is TRBV7-2 and J is TRBJ2-1; 12 bases fit TRBD2. The length of the CDR3 is 15 residues. V shed 5 bases, J shed 8 bases, and the junction held 7 bases outside the gene matches. In germline, CDR1 is SGHTA, CDR2 FQGNSA. CDR3 coding DNA: TGTGCCAGCAGCCCTAGCGGGGGGGCCTTCCATGAGCAGTTCTTC. Its protein is CASSPSGGAFHEQFF. The whole variable domain, filled in from reference TRBV7-2 and TRBJ2-1, reads GAGVSQSPSNKVTEKGKDVELRCDPISGHTALYWYRQSLGQGLEFLIYFQGNSAPDKSGLPSDRFSAERTGGSVSTLTIQRTQQEDSAVYLCASSPSGGAFHEQFFGPGTRLTVL.

J is TRBJ1-6 and V is TRBV7-2, with D tentatively TRBD1 (5 bases). With 1 base removed from V and 7 bases from J, the gap between germline ends came to 17 bases. CDR3 length: 17 residues. Germline CDR1 and CDR2: SGHTA and FQGNSA. CDR3 bases: TGTGCCAGCAGCTTAGGGGGCACGGTAGGTCCGAATTCACCCCTCCACTTT. It is translated as CASSLGGTVGPNSPLHF.

The V gene is TRBV7-2, the J gene TRBJ2-3; D possibly corresponds to TRBD2 (5 bases). This CDR3 comprises 13 residues. Trimming shortened V by 5 bases and J by 1 base, and 7 bases separated the two germline ends. Germline V gene sequence: CDR1 SGHTA, CDR2 FQGNSA. The CDR3 loop is CASSLLGTDTQYF. Written as DNA, the CDR3 is TGTGCCAGCAGCCTACTAGGCACAGATACGCAGTATTTT.

V is TRBV27 and J is TRBJ1-5; the match to TRBD1 covers 8 bases. The CDR3 extends over 14 amino acids. J gave up 4 bases and V 2 bases, and 1 base lay outside the gene matches. Germline V CDR1 and CDR2: MNHEY, SMNVEV (reference sequence). The CDR3 DNA is TGTGCCAGCAGTTTACACAGGGGGAATCAGCCCCAGCATTTT. It yields the protein CASSLHRGNQPQHF.

This chain joins TRBV5-1 and TRBJ2-3; 9 nucleotides agree with TRBD2. CDR3 length: 15 amino acids. Germline V lookup: CDR1 SGHRS, CDR2 YFSETQ. The V gene end was trimmed by 5 bases and the J gene end by 0 bases; junction bases not matched to a gene: 4. CDR3 residues: CASRRLADSTDTQYF. The DNA for the CDR3 is TGCGCCAGCAGGCGACTAGCGGATAGCACAGATACGCAGTATTTT.

The chain has TRBV25-1 and TRBJ1-2; tentatively, D is TRBD1 (6 bases). Looked up from germline, CDR1 is MGHDK and CDR2 is SYGVNS. The CDR3 runs to 15 residues. The V gene lost 4 bases and the J gene lost 0 bases, with 12 bases spanning the gap. The CDR3 nucleotides read TGTGCCAGCAGTGGGGCTCCAGGGGCTAACTATGGCTACACCTTC. Translation: CASSGAPGANYGYTF.

The chain is built from TRBV4-2 and TRBJ2-7; 8 bases fit TRBD2. Germline assignment: CDR1 LGHNA and CDR2 YNFKEQ. This CDR3 region has 17 residues. Trimming cost V 0 bases and J 7 bases; bases outside gene matches: 14. Written as DNA, the CDR3 is TGTGCCAGCAGCCAAGAAACAGGCGGGAGGACGAGAGTAGAGCAGTACTTC. It yields the protein CASSQETGGRTRVEQYF.

The V gene is TRBV6-5, the J gene TRBJ2-3, with 8 positions matching TRBD2. V shed 0 bases, J shed 7 bases, and the junction held 9 bases outside the gene matches. The CDR3 runs to 16 residues. Germline lookup yields CDR1 MNHEY and CDR2 SVGAGI. CDR3 residues: CASSYSSGGATYTQYF. CDR3 nucleotides: TGTGCCAGCAGTTACTCTTCGGGGGGGGCAACATATACGCAGTATTTT.

This chain joins TRBV15 and TRBJ2-7; 12 nucleotides match TRBD2. Germline V gene sequence: CDR1 LNHNV, CDR2 YYDKDF (reference sequence). V trimming: 5 bases; J trimming: 7 bases; junction bases outside the gene matches: 6. The CDR3 loop spans 14 amino acids. CDR3 nucleotide sequence: TGTGCCACCAGCCGACTAGCGGGAGTGAGAGAGCAGTACTTC. As protein: CATSRLAGVREQYF.

The J gene is TRBJ2-3, the V gene TRBV7-2, with a tentative D call TRBD1 (5 bases). In germline, CDR1 is SGHTA, CDR2 FQGNSA. The V end was cut by 0 bases, the J end by 5 bases, with 9 bases between. The CDR3 spans 14 residues. The CDR3 region has the DNA TGTGCCAGCAGCTTAGCTAGCAGGGAAGATACGCAGTATTTT. Its protein is CASSLASREDTQYF.

The chain couples TRBV13 to TRBJ2-7; tentative D call: TRBD2 (6 bases). The CDR3 has 16 amino acids. The germline V gene encodes CDR1 PRHDT and CDR2 FYEKMQ (reference sequence). Trimming removed 5 bases from V and 2 bases from J, with 19 bases in between. The CDR3, as DNA: TGTGCCAGCAGCAGTTATACCGGGACTGTCCCCTACGAGCAGTACTTC. Its protein is CASSSYTGTVPYEQYF.

The chain employs TRBV9 and TRBJ1-3; possibly TRBD1 for D (6 bases). Germline V gene data show CDR1 as SGDLS and CDR2 as YYNGEE. Trimming removed 3 bases at V and 1 base at J, with 11 bases between. CDR3 length: 15 amino acids. CDR3 sequence: CASSDPTGSGNTIYF. The CDR3 DNA is TGTGCCAGCAGCGACCCGACAGGTTCTGGAAACACCATATATTTT. The variable domain in full, with the rest retrieved from reference TRBV9 and TRBJ1-3, is DSGVTQTPKHLITATGQRVTLRCSPRSGDLSVYWYQQSLDQGLQFLIQYYNGEERAKGNILERFSAQQFPDLHSELNLSSLELGDSALYFCASSDPTGSGNTIYFGEGSWLTVV.

V gene TRBV4-3 combines with J gene TRBJ2-3; 12 bases agree with TRBD2. Germline CDR1 and CDR2: LGHNA and YSLEER. With 5 bases clipped from V and 7 bases from J, the junction kept 7 bases outside the gene matches. CDR3 size: 15 residues. The CDR3 loop is CASSRTSGEIYTQYF. CDR3 in DNA: TGCGCCAGCAGCAGGACTAGCGGGGAAATATATACGCAGTATTTT.